This record looks at one TCR beta chain sequence and its context. Its antigen is unknown. The record has no base qualities; no much larger clone is one base away. Inclusive of the bounding cysteine and phenylalanine, the CDR3 is 13 residues long. Solely the CDR3 DNA is kept, with 39 bases framed from the first base. V drops 8 bases and J drops 5 bases, leaving 16 bases in between. The germline V gene provides CDR1 MDHEN and CDR2 SYDVKM. This entry belongs to a study of OX40 agonist ivuxolimab in advanced cancers. Notes on the research overall: Ivuxolimab was a fully human IgG2 agonistic monoclonal antibody targeting the costimulatory receptor OX40 (CD134). Prior anti-PD-1, anti-PD-L1 or anti-CTLA-4 therapy was permitted, and 30% to 50% of dose-escalation patients had received checkpoint inhibitors. Intravenous ivuxolimab was administered to patients every 2 weeks at six dose levels: 0.01, 0.1, 0.3, 1.5, 3 and 10 mg/kg. Partial responses were achieved by three dose-escalation patients, of whom one had hepatocellular carcinoma and two had cutaneous melanoma. Peripheral TCRbeta sequencing aimed to test whether ivuxolimab altered TCR sequence diversity and caused clonal T-cell expansion. The paper reports the monotherapy dose-escalation portion (N = 52 patients) of the phase I ivuxolimab trial. Of the approximately 53 patients in dose escalation, about 20 had hepatocellular carcinoma, about 15 had melanoma, 9 had renal cell carcinoma and 9 had head and neck cancer. In the dose-escalation cohort, about four fifths of patients were male, and the mean age was roughly 60 years with a range of roughly 23 to 79. The paper's findings and limits, for the study overall: Low levels of normalized T-cell clonal expansion were also seen in some patients who did not respond. Partial responders in the 0.1-3.0 mg/kg groups had among the lowest normalized peripheral clonal expansion, especially among CD8+ T cells. Which antigens the clonally expanded peripheral T cells were specific for was not determined. After ivuxolimab, more expanded clones were found on average in CD8+ T cells than in CD4+ T cells. Clonal expansion of both CD4+ and CD8+ blood T cells was observed from baseline to week 6 at doses 0.1 to 3.0 mg/kg.

Patients with autoimmune disease history or receiving systemic immunosuppression were excluded from the trial. Peripheral blood for TCR sequencing was collected from all dose cohorts at baseline, on cycle 4 day 1, and on cycle 7 day 1. Samples came from an open-label, multicenter, first-in-human phase I dose-escalation trial of ivuxolimab. The trial enrolled adults with locally advanced or metastatic head and neck squamous cell, hepatocellular, melanoma or renal cell carcinoma. CD4+ and CD8+ T cells were sorted separately from peripheral blood before TCR sequencing. Genomic DNA was isolated from the sorted cells so that the TCRbeta CDR3 region could be sequenced. The immunoSEQ Assay was used to sequence the TCRbeta CDR3 regions. Here the immuneACCESS table is served through TCRdb, limited to in-frame sequences with V and J called. Missing clones are a known gap in these copies; in checked studies unresolved V genes cover under half, and the rest lacks a known reason. This sample comprises around 60,000 clones, around 77% of them detected only once. About 6% of the sample lies in the top ten.

The rearranged chain carries TRBV28 and TRBJ2-7; TRBD1 might be the D gene, on 6 matching bases. The source is an adult with an advanced solid tumor such as melanoma, head and neck, liver or kidney cancer. The starting material was CD4+ or CD8+ T cells sorted from blood, obtained in a trial of the OX40 agonist ivuxolimab. For the CDR3, the sequence is CASVGAERNEQYF. The sequenced DNA: TGTGCCAGCGTGGGGGCGGAGAGGAACGAGCAGTACTTC. With the rest looked up from the reference TRBV28 and TRBJ2-7 genes rather than sequenced, the full variable domain is DVKVTQSSRYLVKRTGEKVFLECVQDMDHENMFWYRQDPGLGLRLIYFSYDVKMKEKGDIPEGYSVSREKKERFSLILESASTNQTSMYLCASVGAERNEQYFGPGTRLTVT.